Listed below are T cell receptor beta chains from one sample, sequenced in a study of blood T cell repertoires in COVID-19. The table came from immunoSEQ multiplex PCR; TCRdb's copy has only in-frame clones and leaves some out. In the table there are about 83,000 clones, about 85% of which are singletons. The sample comprised peripheral blood. These receptors were taken from a woman between 50 and 59 years old with active or convalescent COVID-19. CDR3s include the opening cysteine and the closing phenylalanine or tryptophan. A D gene is named only where the DNA matches it firmly. Where a row states a size, it is once, few, many or the class of an expanded clone; other rows omit it.

D gene: TRBD2
V gene: TRBV7-9
clone size: NA
J gene: TRBJ2-4
CDR3 DNA: TGTGCCAGCAGCTCAAGCGGGGGAGCCAAAAACATTCAGTACTTC
CDR3 protein: CASSSSGGAKNIQYF

D gene: NA
V gene: TRBV6-5
clone size: few
J gene: TRBJ1-1
CDR3 DNA: TGTGCCGGACAAGGGCCCGGGACTGAAGCTTTCTTT
CDR3 protein: CAGQGPGTEAFF

D gene: NA
V gene: TRBV19
clone size: NA
J gene: TRBJ2-6
CDR3 DNA: TGTGCCAGTAGTATCGGGAGCTCTGGGGCCAACGTCCTGACTTTC
CDR3 protein: CASSIGSSGANVLTF

D gene: TRBD1
V gene: TRBV6-5
clone size: once
J gene: TRBJ1-5
CDR3 DNA: TGTGCCAGCAGGCCCGGGAGGGGGCGAGGGCAGCCCCAGCATTTT
CDR3 protein: CASRPGRGRGQPQHF

D gene: TRBD2
V gene: TRBV5-1
clone size: once
J gene: TRBJ2-7
CDR3 DNA: TGCGCCAGCAGCACGACCGGGACTAGTGGCTACGAGCAGTACTTC
CDR3 protein: CASSTTGTSGYEQYF

D gene: TRBD1
V gene: TRBV6-6
clone size: NA
J gene: TRBJ1-5
CDR3 DNA: TGTGCCAGCGGCGCAGGGGGGACCTATCAGCCCCAGCATTTT
CDR3 protein: CASGAGGTYQPQHF

D gene: NA
V gene: TRBV4-1
clone size: NA
J gene: TRBJ1-1
CDR3 DNA: TGCGCCAGCAGCCAAGATGGAGGGGACACTGAAGCTTTCTTT
CDR3 protein: CASSQDGGDTEAFF

D gene: NA
V gene: TRBV12-3/TRBV12-4
clone size: once
J gene: TRBJ2-3
CDR3 DNA: TGTGCCAGCAGTGGGACTGGAGATACGCAGTATTTT
CDR3 protein: CASSGTGDTQYF

D gene: TRBD1
V gene: TRBV27
clone size: NA
J gene: TRBJ1-1
CDR3 DNA: TGTGCCAGCCATAAAGCGGACAGGAGGAACACTGAAGCTTTCTTT
CDR3 protein: CASHKADRRNTEAFF

D gene: TRBD1
V gene: TRBV7-3
clone size: few
J gene: TRBJ1-2
CDR3 DNA: TGTGCCAGCAGCCCCTCCACCGACAGGGGCTATGGCTACACCTTC
CDR3 protein: CASSPSTDRGYGYTF

D gene: TRBD1
V gene: TRBV24-1
clone size: NA
J gene: TRBJ1-4
CDR3 DNA: TGTGCCACCAGTGAGACGAATCCGGGACAGGGTACGAAACTGTTTTTT
CDR3 protein: CATSETNPGQGTKLFF

D gene: NA
V gene: TRBV25-1
clone size: NA
J gene: TRBJ1-5
CDR3 DNA: TGTGCCAGCAGTGCCGGACTTGGGCCCCAGCATTTT
CDR3 protein: CASSAGLGPQHF

D gene: TRBD2
V gene: TRBV7-9
clone size: NA
J gene: TRBJ2-7
CDR3 DNA: TGTGCCAGCAGCTCGGTAGCGGGGGGAACTGCCTCCTACGAGCAGTACTTC
CDR3 protein: CASSSVAGGTASYEQYF

D gene: TRBD2
V gene: TRBV14
clone size: NA
J gene: TRBJ2-2
CDR3 DNA: TGTGCCAGCAGCCTTAGCGGGGGGGCGACCGGGGAGCTGTTTTTT
CDR3 protein: CASSLSGGATGELFF

D gene: NA
V gene: TRBV7-2
clone size: NA
J gene: TRBJ1-3
CDR3 DNA: TGTGCCAGCAGCCTCCCAGGGGTAGGAAACACCATATATTTT
CDR3 protein: CASSLPGVGNTIYF

D gene: TRBD1
V gene: TRBV18
clone size: NA
J gene: TRBJ1-2
CDR3 DNA: TGTGCCAGCTCACCATATATGCCGCGGGACAGGGATAACTATGGCTACACCTTC
CDR3 protein: CASSPYMPRDRDNYGYTF

D gene: NA
V gene: TRBV7-2
clone size: NA
J gene: TRBJ2-7
CDR3 DNA: TGTGCCAGCAGACAGGGCGGACAACGGGACTACGAGCAGTACTTC
CDR3 protein: CASRQGGQRDYEQYF

D gene: NA
V gene: TRBV7-2
clone size: NA
J gene: TRBJ2-5
CDR3 DNA: TGTGCCAGCACCCCCAACGCGCAAGAGACCCAGTACTTC
CDR3 protein: CASTPNAQETQYF

D gene: NA
V gene: TRBV3-1/TRBV3-2
clone size: NA
J gene: TRBJ2-3
CDR3 DNA: TGTGCCAGCAGCCAGGCATCGGGACTCCTGGCAGATACGCAGTATTTT
CDR3 protein: CASSQASGLLADTQYF

D gene: NA
V gene: TRBV30
clone size: NA
J gene: TRBJ2-3
CDR3 DNA: TGTGCCTGGAGGGCTCAATTAGCGGCAGATACGCAGTATTTT
CDR3 protein: CAWRAQLAADTQYF

D gene: TRBD1
V gene: TRBV12-5
clone size: once
J gene: TRBJ1-4
CDR3 DNA: TGTGCTAGTGTCCCGACAGGGGCAACTAATGAAAAACTGTTTTTT
CDR3 protein: CASVPTGATNEKLFF

D gene: TRBD1
V gene: TRBV2
clone size: NA
J gene: TRBJ1-1
CDR3 DNA: TGTGCCAGCAGTGAAGCGACGGGACAGGGAGCCACTGAAGCTTTCTTT
CDR3 protein: CASSEATGQGATEAFF

D gene: TRBD2
V gene: TRBV5-6
clone size: NA
J gene: TRBJ2-7
CDR3 DNA: TGTGCCAGCAGCCCCCGTGGACTAGCGTCCCACGAGCAGTACTTC
CDR3 protein: CASSPRGLASHEQYF

D gene: NA
V gene: TRBV19
clone size: NA
J gene: TRBJ1-5
CDR3 DNA: TGTGCCAGTAGTCCAGGGAAATCGGGTCAGCCCCAGCATTTT
CDR3 protein: CASSPGKSGQPQHF

D gene: TRBD1
V gene: TRBV6-5
clone size: NA
J gene: TRBJ2-7
CDR3 DNA: TGTGCCAGCAGCCCAGGACAGGGGATTTCCTACGAGCAGTACTTC
CDR3 protein: CASSPGQGISYEQYF

D gene: TRBD1
V gene: TRBV5-5
clone size: NA
J gene: TRBJ1-5
CDR3 DNA: TGTGCCAGCAGCCCGCAGGGGGACAGCTATAGCAATCAGCCCCAGCATTTT
CDR3 protein: CASSPQGDSYSNQPQHF

D gene: NA
V gene: TRBV12-3/TRBV12-4
clone size: NA
J gene: TRBJ2-5
CDR3 DNA: TGTGCCAGCAGTTTAGAGAGGCAAGAGACCCAGTACTTC
CDR3 protein: CASSLERQETQYF